This T cell receptor beta chain was sequenced for a study of T cells in Graves' hyperthyroidism and ophthalmopathy. Study-wide results and caveats: The model's output predicted ophthalmopathy at a median of roughly 6.9 months prior to onset. Most thyroid clonotypes that were expanded above 0.001 also turned up in blood.

The investigators amplified TCR beta CDR3 regions from RNA transcripts. Using the HTBI primer set, a first-round RT-PCR was run on the TCR CDR3. MiXCR, run by TCRdb on the multiplex PCR reads, gives a single entry per CDR3 protein. Among around 500,000 distinct CDR3 sequences listed, about 16% were seen once. This CDR3 is 15 amino acids long. Germline CDR1 is LNHDA and CDR2 is SQIVND (reference sequence). The V segment lost 2 bases and the J segment 6 bases; nucleotides outside the gene matches: 7. Remarks on this clonotype: As yet, its antigen is unknown.

At least 3 on the Clinical Activity Score was recorded for ophthalmopathy patients, who also had NOSPECS grade at least 4 and duration under 3 months. Each diagnosis drew on symptoms, thyroxine, TRAb, thyroid ultrasound and orbital computed tomography findings. The source material was blood. V gene TRBV19 combines with J gene TRBJ2-1; 7 bases line up with TRBD2. The sequence came from a woman aged 30 to 39 with Graves' ophthalmopathy. CDR3 sequence reads: CASSIPSGRGNEQFF. CDR3 coding DNA: TGTGCCAGTAGTATACCTAGCGGAAGGGGCAATGAGCAGTTCTTC. Combining the CDR3 with reference TRBV19 and TRBJ2-1 gives the whole variable domain DGGITQSPKYLFRKEGQNVTLSCEQNLNHDAMYWYRQDPGQGLRLIYYSQIVNDFQKGDIAEGYSVSREKKESFPLTVTSAQKNPTAFYLCASSIPSGRGNEQFFGPGTRLTVL.